This T cell receptor (beta chain) was captured by sequencing in a study of cytomegalovirus exposure and HLA in healthy donors. This clone was observed a few times. TCRdb's copy holds only in-frame clones and misses some; the assay was immunoSEQ multiplex PCR. Here the sample spans 300,000 to 400,000 clones, roughly 88% being singletons. The CDR3 is 13 amino acids. CDR1 and CDR2 (germline): SGHRS, YFSETQ. Trimming took off 1 base at V and 4 bases at J, with 8 bases between the two ends. The V call is TRBV5-1, the J call TRBJ2-5; weak D call: TRBD2 (6 bases). The sequence came from a woman aged 18-35 years in good health and CMV-seronegative. The sequencing sample was made of PBMCs. CDR3 bases: TGCGCCAGCAGCTTGTTCGGGGGAGAGACCCAGTACTTC. Translation gives CASSLFGGETQYF.